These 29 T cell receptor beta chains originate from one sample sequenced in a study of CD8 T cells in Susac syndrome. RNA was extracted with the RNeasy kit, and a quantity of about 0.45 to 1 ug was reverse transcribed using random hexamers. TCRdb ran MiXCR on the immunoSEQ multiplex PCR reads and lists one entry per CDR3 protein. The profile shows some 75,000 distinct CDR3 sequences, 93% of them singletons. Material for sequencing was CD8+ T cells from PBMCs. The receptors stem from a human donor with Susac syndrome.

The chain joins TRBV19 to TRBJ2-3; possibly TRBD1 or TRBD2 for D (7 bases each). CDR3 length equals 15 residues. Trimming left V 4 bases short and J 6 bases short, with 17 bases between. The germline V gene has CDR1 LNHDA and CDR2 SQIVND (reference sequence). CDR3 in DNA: TGTGCCAGTAGTACTCCGACAGGGAGGGAGGATACGCAGTATTTT. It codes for CASSTPTGREDTQYF.

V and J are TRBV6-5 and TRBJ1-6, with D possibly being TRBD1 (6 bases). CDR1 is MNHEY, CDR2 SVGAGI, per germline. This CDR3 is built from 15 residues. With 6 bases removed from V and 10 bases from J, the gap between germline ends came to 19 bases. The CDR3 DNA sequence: TGTGCCAGCAGAAAAGGGGACAAAGGATGGTCACCCCTCCACTTT. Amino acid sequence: CASRKGDKGWSPLHF.

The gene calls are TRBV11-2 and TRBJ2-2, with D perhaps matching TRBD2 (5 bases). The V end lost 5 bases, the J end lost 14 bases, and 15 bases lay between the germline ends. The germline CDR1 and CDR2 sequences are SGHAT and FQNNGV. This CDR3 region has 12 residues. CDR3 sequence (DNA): TGTGCCAGCAGCCGAGACGGACTTTTCCTGTTTTTT. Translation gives CASSRDGLFLFF.

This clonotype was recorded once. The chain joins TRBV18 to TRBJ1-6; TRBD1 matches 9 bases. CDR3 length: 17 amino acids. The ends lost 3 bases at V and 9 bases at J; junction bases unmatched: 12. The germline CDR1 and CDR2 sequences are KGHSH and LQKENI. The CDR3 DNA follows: TGTGCCAGCTCACCGGGCCCCTACAGGGGGCAAGGTTCACCCCTCCACTTT. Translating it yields CASSPGPYRGQGSPLHF.

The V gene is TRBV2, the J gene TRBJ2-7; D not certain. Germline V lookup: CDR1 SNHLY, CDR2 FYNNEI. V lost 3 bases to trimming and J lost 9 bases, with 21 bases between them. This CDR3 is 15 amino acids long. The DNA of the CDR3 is TGTGCCAGCAGTGATTATGAGCGCGGTCTATTTGGGCAGTACTTC. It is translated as CASSDYERGLFGQYF.

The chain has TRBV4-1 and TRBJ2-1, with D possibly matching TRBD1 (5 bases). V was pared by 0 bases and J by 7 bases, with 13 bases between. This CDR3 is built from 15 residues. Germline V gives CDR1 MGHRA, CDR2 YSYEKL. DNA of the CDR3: TGCGCCAGCAGCCAAGATGGCCAGGGATGGAATGAGCAGTTCTTC. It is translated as CASSQDGQGWNEQFF.

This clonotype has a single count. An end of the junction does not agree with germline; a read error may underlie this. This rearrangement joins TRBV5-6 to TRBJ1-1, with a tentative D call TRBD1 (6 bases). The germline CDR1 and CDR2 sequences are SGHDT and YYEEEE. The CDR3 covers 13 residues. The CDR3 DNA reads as TGTGCCAGCAGCTTAGGGGGGAGGCTTGAAGGTTTCTTT. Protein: CASSLGGRLEGFF.

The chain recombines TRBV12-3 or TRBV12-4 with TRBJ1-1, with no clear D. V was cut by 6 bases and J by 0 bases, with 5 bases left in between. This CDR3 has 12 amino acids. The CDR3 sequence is CASRRLNTEAFF. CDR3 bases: TGTGCCAGCAGAAGGCTGAACACTGAAGCTTTCTTT.

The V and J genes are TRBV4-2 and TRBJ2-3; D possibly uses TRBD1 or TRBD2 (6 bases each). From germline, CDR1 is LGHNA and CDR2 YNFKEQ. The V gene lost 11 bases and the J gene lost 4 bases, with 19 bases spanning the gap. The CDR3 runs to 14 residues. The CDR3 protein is CAAGGSEGADTQYF. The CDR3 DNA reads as TGTGCCGCCGGGGGCAGCGAGGGGGCAGATACGCAGTATTTT.

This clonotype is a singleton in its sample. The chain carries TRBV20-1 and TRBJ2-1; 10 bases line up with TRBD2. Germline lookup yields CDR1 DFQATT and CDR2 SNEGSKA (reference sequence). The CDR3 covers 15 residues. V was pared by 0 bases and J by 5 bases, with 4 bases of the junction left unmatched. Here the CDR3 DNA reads TGCAGTGCTAGAGATCGGCTAGCGGGAGACAATGAGCAGTTCTTC. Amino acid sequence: CSARDRLAGDNEQFF.

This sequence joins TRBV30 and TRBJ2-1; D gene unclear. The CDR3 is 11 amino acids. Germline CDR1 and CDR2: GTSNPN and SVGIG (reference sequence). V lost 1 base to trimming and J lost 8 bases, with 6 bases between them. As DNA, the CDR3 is TGTGCCTGGAGTGCTCAGTATGAGCAGTTCTTC. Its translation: CAWSAQYEQFF.

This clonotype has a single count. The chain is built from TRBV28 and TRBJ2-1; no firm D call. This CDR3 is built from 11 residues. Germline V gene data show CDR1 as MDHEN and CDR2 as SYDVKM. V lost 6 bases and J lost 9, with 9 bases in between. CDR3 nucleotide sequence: TGTGCCAGCAGATTCCGGACTGAGCAGTTCTTC. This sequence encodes CASRFRTEQFF. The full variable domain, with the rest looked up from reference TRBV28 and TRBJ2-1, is DVKVTQSSRYLVKRTGEKVFLECVQDMDHENMFWYRQDPGLGLRLIYFSYDVKMKEKGDIPEGYSVSREKKERFSLILESASTNQTSMYLCASRFRTEQFFGPGTRLTVL.

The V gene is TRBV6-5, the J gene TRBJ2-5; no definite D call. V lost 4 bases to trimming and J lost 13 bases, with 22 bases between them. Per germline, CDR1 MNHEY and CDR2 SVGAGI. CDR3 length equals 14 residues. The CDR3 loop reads CASSSPGIQNLLYF. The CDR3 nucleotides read TGTGCCAGCAGTTCCCCCGGTATCCAAAATCTCTTGTACTTC.

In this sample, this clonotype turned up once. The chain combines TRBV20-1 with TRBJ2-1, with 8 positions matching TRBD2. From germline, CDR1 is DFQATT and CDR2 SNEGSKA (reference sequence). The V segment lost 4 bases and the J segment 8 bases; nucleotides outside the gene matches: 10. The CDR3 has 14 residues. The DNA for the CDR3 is TGCAGTGCTACGGGACTAGAAGGATTCGATGAGCAGTTCTTC. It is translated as CSATGLEGFDEQFF.

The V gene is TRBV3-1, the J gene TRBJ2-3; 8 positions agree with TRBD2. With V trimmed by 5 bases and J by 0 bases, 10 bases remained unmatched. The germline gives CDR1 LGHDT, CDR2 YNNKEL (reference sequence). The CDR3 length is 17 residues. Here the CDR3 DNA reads TGTGCCAGCAGCGCTCCTAGAGCGGGGGCCAGCACAGATACGCAGTATTTT. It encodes CASSAPRAGASTDTQYF.

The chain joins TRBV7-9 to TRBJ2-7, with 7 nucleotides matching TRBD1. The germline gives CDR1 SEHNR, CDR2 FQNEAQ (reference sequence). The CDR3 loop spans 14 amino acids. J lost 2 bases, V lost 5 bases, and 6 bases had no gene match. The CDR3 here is CASSPRDRTYEQYF. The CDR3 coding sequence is TGTGCCAGCAGCCCCCGGGACAGAACCTACGAGCAGTACTTC.

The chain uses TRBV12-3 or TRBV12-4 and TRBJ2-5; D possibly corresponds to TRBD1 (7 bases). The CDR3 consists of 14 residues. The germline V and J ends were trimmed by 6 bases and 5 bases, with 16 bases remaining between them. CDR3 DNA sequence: TGTGCCAGCAGCTTAACAGGGGAGGTTGAGACCCAGTACTTC. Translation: CASSLTGEVETQYF.

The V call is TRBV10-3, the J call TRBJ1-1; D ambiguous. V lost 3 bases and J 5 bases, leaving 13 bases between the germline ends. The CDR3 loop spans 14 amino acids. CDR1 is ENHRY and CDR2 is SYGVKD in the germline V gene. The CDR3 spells CAISDVARFTEAFF. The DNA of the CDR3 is TGTGCCATCAGTGACGTGGCCAGATTTACTGAAGCTTTCTTT.

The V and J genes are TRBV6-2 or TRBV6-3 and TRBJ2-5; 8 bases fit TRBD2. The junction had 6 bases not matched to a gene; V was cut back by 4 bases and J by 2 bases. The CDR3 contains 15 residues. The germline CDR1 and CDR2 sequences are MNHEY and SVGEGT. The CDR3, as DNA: TGTGCCAGCAGTTGGGCCGGGACTAGGCAAGAGACCCAGTACTTC. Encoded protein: CASSWAGTRQETQYF.

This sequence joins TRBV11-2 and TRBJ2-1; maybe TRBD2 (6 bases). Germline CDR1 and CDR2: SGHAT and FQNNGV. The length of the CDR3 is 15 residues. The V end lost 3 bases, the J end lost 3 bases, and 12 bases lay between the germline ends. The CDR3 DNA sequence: TGTGCCAGCAGCTTTCGGGGGAAGAACTACAATGAGCAGTTCTTC. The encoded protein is CASSFRGKNYNEQFF.

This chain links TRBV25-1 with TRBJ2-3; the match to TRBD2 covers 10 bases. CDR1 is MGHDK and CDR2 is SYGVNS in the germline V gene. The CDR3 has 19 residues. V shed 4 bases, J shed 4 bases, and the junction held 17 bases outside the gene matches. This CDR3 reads CASSAAALAGYSNSDTQYF. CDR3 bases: TGTGCCAGCAGTGCCGCGGCACTAGCGGGATATTCGAACTCAGATACGCAGTATTTT.

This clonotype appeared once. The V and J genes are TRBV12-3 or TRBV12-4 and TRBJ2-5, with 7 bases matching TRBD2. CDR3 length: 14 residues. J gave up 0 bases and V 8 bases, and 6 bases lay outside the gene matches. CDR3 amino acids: CASVLGGYQETQYF. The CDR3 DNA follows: TGTGCCAGCGTCCTCGGGGGGTACCAAGAGACCCAGTACTTC.

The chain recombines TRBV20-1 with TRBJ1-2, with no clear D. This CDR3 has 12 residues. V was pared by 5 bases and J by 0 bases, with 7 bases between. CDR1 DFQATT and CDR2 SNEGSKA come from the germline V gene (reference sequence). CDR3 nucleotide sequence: TGCAGTGCTGTGGAATCTAACTATGGCTACACCTTC. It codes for CSAVESNYGYTF.

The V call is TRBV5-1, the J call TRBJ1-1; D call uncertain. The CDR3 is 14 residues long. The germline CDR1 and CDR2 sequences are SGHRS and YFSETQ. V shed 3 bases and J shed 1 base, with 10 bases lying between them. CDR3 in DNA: TGCGCCAGCAGCTCCCAAGGGAGGAACACTGAAGCTTTCTTT. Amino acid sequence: CASSSQGRNTEAFF.

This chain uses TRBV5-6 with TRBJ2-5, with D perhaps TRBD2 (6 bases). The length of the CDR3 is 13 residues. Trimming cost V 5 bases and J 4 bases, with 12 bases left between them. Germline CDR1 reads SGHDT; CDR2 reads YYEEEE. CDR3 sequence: CASSGLFPETQYF. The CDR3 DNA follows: TGTGCCAGCAGTGGACTATTCCCAGAGACCCAGTACTTC.

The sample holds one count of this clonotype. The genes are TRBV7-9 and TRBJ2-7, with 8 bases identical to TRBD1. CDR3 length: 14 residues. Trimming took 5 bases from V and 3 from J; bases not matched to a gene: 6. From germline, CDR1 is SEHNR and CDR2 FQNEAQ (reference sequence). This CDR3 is CASSAGTGGYEQYF. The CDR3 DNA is TGTGCCAGCAGCGCCGGGACAGGAGGCTACGAGCAGTACTTC.

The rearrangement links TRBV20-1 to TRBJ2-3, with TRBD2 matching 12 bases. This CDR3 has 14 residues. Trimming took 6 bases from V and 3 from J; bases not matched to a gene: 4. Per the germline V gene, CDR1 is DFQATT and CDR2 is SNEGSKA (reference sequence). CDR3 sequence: CSARTSGVTDTQYF. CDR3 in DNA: TGCAGTGCCCGGACTAGCGGGGTAACAGATACGCAGTATTTT.

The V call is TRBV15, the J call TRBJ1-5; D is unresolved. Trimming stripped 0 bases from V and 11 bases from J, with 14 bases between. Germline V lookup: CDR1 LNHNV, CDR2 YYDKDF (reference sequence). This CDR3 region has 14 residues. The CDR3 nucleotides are TGTGCCACCAGCAGAGATTTCACAGAAGAGTCCCAGCATTTT. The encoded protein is CATSRDFTEESQHF.

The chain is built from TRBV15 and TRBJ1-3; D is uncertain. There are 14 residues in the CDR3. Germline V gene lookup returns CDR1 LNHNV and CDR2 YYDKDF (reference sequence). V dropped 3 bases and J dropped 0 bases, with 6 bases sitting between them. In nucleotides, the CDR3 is TGTGCCACCAGCAGGTCAGCCTCTGGAAACACCATATATTTT. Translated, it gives CATSRSASGNTIYF.